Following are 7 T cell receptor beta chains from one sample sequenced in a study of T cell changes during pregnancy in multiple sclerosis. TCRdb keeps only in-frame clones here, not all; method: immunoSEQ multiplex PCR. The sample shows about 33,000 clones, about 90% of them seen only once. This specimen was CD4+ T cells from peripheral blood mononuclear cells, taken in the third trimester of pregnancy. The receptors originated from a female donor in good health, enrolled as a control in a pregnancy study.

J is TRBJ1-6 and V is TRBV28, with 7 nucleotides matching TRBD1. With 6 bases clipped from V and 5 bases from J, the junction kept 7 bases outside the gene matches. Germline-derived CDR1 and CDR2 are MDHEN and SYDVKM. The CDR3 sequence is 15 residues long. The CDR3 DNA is TGTGCCAGCAGCCGGATCGACAGGGATAATTCACCCCTCCACTTT. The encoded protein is CASSRIDRDNSPLHF.

CDR3 region: CASTPGGSSYNEQFF. CDR3 sequence (DNA): TGTGCCAGCACCCCGGGGGGAAGCTCCTACAATGAGCAGTTCTTC. The V gene is TRBV28, the J gene TRBJ2-1, with TRBD2 matching 7 bases. This CDR3 comprises 15 residues. With V trimmed by 7 bases and J by 0 bases, 6 bases remained unmatched. Germline values: CDR1 MDHEN, CDR2 SYDVKM.

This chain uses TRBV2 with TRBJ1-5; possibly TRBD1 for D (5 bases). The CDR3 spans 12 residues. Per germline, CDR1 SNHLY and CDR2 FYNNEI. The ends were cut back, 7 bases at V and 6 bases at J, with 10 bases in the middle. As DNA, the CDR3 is TGTGCCAGCACAAGGGGAAGTCAGCCCCAGCATTTT. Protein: CASTRGSQPQHF.

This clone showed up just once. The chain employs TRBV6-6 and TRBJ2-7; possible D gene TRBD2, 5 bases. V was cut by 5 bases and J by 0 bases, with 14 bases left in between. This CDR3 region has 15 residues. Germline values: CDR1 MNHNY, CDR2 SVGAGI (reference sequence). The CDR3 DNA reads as TGTGCCAGCAGTCCCGAGGGCCTCAGCTCCTACGAGCAGTACTTC. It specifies CASSPEGLSSYEQYF.

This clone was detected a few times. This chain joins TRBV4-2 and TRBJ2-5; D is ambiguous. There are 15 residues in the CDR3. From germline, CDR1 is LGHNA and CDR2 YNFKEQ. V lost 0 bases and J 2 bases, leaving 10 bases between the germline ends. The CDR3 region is CASSQERTKQETQYF. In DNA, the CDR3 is TGTGCCAGCAGCCAAGAGAGAACTAAACAAGAGACCCAGTACTTC.

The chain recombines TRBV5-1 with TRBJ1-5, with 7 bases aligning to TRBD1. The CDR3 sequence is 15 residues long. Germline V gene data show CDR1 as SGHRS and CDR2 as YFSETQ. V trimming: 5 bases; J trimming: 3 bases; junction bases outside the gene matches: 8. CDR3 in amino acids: CASRDGDRANQPQHF. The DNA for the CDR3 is TGCGCCAGCAGAGATGGGGACAGAGCCAATCAGCCCCAGCATTTT.

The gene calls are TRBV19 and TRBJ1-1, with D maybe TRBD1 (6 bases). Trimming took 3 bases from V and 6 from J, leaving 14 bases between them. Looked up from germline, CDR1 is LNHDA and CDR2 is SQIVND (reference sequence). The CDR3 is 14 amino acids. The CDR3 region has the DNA TGTGCCAGTAGTATCCAGGCAGGGGTCTCTGAAGCTTTCTTT. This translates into CASSIQAGVSEAFF.